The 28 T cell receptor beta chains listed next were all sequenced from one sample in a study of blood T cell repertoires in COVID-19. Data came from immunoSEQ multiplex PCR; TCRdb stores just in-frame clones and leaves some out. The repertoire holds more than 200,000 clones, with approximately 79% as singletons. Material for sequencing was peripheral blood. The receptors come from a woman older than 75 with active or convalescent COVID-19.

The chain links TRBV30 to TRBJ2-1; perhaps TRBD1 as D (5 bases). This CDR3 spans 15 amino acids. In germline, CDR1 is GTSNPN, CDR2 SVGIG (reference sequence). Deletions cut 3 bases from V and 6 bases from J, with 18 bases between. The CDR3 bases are TGTGCCTGGAGACTCCAGGGAAGGGCCCTCAATGAGCAGTTCTTC. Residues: CAWRLQGRALNEQFF. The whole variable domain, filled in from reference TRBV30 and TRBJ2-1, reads SQTIHQWPATLVQPVGSPLSLECTVEGTSNPNLYWYRQAAGRGLQLLFYSVGIGQISSEVPQNLSASRPQDRQFILSSKKLLLSDSGFYLCAWRLQGRALNEQFFGPGTRLTVL.

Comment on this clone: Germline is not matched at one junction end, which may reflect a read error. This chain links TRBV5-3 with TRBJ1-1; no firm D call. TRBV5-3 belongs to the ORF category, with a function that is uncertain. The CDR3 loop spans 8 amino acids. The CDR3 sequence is CARSPPVF. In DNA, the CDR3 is TGTGCCAGAAGCCCCCCGGTCTTT.

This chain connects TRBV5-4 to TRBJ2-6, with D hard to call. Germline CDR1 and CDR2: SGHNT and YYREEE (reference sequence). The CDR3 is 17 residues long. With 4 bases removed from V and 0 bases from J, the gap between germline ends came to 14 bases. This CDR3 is CASSPGGSHSGANVLTF. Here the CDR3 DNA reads TGTGCCAGCAGCCCTGGCGGATCCCACTCTGGGGCCAACGTCCTGACTTTC.

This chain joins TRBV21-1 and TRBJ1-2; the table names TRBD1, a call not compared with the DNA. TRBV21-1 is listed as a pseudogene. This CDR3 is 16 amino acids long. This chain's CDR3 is CASSGNQGEANYGYTF. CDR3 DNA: TGTGCCAGCAGCGGAAACCAGGGGGAAGCTAACTATGGCTACACCTTC.

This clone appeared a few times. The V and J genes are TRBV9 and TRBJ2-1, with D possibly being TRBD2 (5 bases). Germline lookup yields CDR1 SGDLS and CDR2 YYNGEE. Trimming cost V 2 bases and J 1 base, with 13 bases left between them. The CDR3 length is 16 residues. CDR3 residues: CASSVSGATSYNEQFF. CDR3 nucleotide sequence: TGTGCCAGCAGCGTCAGCGGCGCTACGTCCTACAATGAGCAGTTCTTC.

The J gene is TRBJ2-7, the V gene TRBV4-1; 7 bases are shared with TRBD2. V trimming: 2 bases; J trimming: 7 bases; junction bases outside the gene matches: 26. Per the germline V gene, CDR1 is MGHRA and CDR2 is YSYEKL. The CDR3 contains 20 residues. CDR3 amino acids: CASSQTLSGGRALVFGEQYF. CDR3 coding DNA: TGCGCCAGCAGCCAAACCCTTTCCGGAGGGAGGGCCTTGGTTTTTGGGGAGCAGTACTTC.

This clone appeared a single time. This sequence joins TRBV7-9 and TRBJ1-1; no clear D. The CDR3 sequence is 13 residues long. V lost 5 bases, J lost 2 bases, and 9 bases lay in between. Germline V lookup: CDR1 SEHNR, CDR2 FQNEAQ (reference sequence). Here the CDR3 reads CASSRRGNTEAFF. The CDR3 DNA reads TGTGCCAGCAGCAGACGGGGTAACACTGAAGCTTTCTTT.

CDR3 nucleotide sequence: TGTGCCAGCAGTTACTCGACGGGAACCTACGAGCAGTACTTC. It specifies CASSYSTGTYEQYF. The V and J genes are TRBV6-6 and TRBJ2-7, with a possible D match to TRBD2 (5 bases). V lost 0 bases to trimming and J lost 2 bases, with 8 bases between them. The V gene's germline CDR1 is MNHNY and CDR2 SVGAGI (reference sequence). The CDR3 loop spans 14 amino acids.

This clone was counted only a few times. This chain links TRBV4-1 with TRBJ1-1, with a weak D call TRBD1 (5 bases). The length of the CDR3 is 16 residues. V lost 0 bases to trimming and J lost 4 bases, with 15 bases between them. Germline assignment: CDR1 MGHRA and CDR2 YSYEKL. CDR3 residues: CASSQDGPRGGTEAFF. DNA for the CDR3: TGCGCCAGCAGCCAAGATGGGCCCCGGGGGGGCACTGAAGCTTTCTTT.

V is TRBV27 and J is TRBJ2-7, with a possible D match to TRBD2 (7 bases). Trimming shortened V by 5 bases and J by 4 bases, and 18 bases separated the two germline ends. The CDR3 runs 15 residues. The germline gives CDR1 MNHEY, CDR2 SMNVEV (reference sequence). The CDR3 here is CASSTGRGMSYEQYF. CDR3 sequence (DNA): TGTGCCAGCAGTACAGGGAGGGGAATGTCATACGAGCAGTACTTC.

The CDR3 coding sequence is TGTGCCAGCAGCCTCTCGAGGGCTGGAAACACCATATATTTT. Translating gives CASSLSRAGNTIYF. The chain is built from TRBV7-9 and TRBJ1-3; D is undetermined. Germline V gene data show CDR1 as SEHNR and CDR2 as FQNEAQ (reference sequence). The CDR3 is made up of 14 amino acids. V was clipped by 5 bases and J by 2 bases, with 10 bases between them.

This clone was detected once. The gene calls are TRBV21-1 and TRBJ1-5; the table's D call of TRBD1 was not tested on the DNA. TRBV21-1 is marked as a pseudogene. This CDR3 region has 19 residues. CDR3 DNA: TGTGCCAGCAGCAAAGGGAAAAGACGGGACAGTAGATTAGCTCAGCCCCAGCATTTT. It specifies CASSKGKRRDSRLAQPQHF.

The CDR3 DNA reads as TGCGCCAGCAGCTCTTGGGCCGGGACTAGCCGTAACAATGAGCAGTTCTTC. Its translation: CASSSWAGTSRNNEQFF. The chain combines TRBV5-1 with TRBJ2-1; 9 bases fit TRBD2. The V segment lost 3 bases and the J segment 5 bases; nucleotides outside the gene matches: 12. CDR1 and CDR2 from the germline V gene are SGHRS and YFSETQ. The CDR3 contains 17 residues. The variable domain in full, completed from reference TRBV5-1 and TRBJ2-1, reads KAGVTQTPRYLIKTRGQQVTLSCSPISGHRSVSWYQQTPGQGLQFLFEYFSETQRNKGNFPGRFSGRQFSNSRSEMNVSTLELGDSALYLCASSSWAGTSRNNEQFFGPGTRLTVL.

The CDR3 sequence: CASSLGAANTGELFF. DNA for the CDR3: TGTGCCAGCAGCTTAGGAGCGGCGAACACCGGGGAGCTGTTTTTT. The chain uses TRBV5-4 and TRBJ2-2, with D perhaps matching TRBD2 (5 bases). Germline V gene lookup returns CDR1 SGHNT and CDR2 YYREEE (reference sequence). This CDR3 comprises 15 residues. Between the trimmed V and J ends, which lost 2 bases and 0 bases, there was a span of 8 bases.

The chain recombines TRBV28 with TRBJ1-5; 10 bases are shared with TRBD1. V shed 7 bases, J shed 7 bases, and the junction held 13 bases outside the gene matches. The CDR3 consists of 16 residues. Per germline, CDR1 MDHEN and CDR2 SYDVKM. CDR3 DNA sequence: TGTGCCAGCACCTCTTCTCCGGGACAGGGGAGACAGCCCCAGCATTTT. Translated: CASTSSPGQGRQPQHF. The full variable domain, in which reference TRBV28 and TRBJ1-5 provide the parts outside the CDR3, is DVKVTQSSRYLVKRTGEKVFLECVQDMDHENMFWYRQDPGLGLRLIYFSYDVKMKEKGDIPEGYSVSREKKERFSLILESASTNQTSMYLCASTSSPGQGRQPQHFGDGTRLSIL.

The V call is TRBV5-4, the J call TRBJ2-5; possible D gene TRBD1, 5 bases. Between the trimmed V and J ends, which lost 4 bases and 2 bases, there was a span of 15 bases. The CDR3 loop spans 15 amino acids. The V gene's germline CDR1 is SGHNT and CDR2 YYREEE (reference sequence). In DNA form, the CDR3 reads TGTGCCAGCAGCCCAGGGTCGGCCGCACAAGAGACCCAGTACTTC. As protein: CASSPGSAAQETQYF.

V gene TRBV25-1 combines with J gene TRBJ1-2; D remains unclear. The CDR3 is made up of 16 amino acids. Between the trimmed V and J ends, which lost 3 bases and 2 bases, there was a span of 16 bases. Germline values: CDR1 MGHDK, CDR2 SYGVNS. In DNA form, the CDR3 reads TGTGCCAGCAGTGACGGAGGGCCGGGGTCGAACTATGGCTACACCTTC. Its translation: CASSDGGPGSNYGYTF.

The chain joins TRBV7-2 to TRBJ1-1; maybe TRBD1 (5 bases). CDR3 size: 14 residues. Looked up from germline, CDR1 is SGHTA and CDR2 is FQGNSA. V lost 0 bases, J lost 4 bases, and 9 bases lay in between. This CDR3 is CASSLASTGTEAFF. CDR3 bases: TGTGCCAGCAGCTTAGCGTCTACAGGCACTGAAGCTTTCTTT. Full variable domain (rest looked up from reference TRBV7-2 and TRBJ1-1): GAGVSQSPSNKVTEKGKDVELRCDPISGHTALYWYRQSLGQGLEFLIYFQGNSAPDKSGLPSDRFSAERTGGSVSTLTIQRTQQEDSAVYLCASSLASTGTEAFFGQGTRLTVV.

CDR3 loop: CASAAGDRVSPLHF. CDR3 bases: TGTGCCAGTGCGGCGGGGGACAGGGTTTCACCCCTCCACTTT. V and J are TRBV6-6 and TRBJ1-6, with 9 bases identical to TRBD1. Germline CDR1 reads MNHNY; CDR2 reads SVGAGI (reference sequence). This CDR3 is built from 14 residues. V lost 9 bases to trimming and J lost 9 bases; unmatched junction nucleotides: 9.

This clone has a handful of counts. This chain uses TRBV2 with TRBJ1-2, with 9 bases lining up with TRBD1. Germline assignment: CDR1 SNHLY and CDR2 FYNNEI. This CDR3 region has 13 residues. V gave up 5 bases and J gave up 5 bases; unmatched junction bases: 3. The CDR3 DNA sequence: TGTGCCAGCAGTCAACAGGGGGCATATGGCTACACCTTC. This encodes CASSQQGAYGYTF.

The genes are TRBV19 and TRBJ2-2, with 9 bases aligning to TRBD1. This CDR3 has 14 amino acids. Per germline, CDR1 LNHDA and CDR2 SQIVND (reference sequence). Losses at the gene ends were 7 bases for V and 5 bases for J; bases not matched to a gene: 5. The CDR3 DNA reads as TGTGCCAGTACTACAGGGGGCTGGACCGGGGAGCTGTTTTTT. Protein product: CASTTGGWTGELFF.

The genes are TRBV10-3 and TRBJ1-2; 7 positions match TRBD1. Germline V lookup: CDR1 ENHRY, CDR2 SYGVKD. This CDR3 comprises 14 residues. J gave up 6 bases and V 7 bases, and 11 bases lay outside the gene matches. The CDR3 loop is CAITESGQRDGYTF. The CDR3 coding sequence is TGTGCCATCACCGAATCGGGACAGAGGGATGGCTACACCTTC.

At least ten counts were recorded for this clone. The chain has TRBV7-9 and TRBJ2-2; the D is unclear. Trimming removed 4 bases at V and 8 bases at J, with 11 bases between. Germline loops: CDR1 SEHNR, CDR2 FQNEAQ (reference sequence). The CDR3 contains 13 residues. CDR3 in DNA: TGTGCCAGCAGCTCCCCCTTCCAGGGGGAGCTGTTTTTT. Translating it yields CASSSPFQGELFF.

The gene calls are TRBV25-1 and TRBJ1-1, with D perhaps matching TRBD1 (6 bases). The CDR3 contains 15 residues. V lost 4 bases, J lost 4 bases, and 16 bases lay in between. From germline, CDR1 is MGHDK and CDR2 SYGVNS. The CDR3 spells CASSAAQGIRTEAFF. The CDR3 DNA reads TGTGCCAGCAGTGCCGCTCAGGGGATACGCACTGAAGCTTTCTTT.

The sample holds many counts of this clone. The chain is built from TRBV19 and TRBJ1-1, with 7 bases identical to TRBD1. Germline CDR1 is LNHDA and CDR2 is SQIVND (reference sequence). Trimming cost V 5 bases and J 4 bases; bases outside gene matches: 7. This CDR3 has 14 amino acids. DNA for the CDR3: TGTGCCAGTAGTCTGACAGGGCTCAGCACTGAAGCTTTCTTT. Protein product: CASSLTGLSTEAFF.

The CDR3: CATSRDEHTEAFF. CDR3 DNA: TGTGCCACCAGCAGAGATGAGCACACTGAAGCTTTCTTT. V usage is TRBV15 and J usage is TRBJ1-1; D unresolved. The ends were cut back, 0 bases at V and 3 bases at J, with 5 bases in the middle. Looked up from germline, CDR1 is LNHNV and CDR2 is YYDKDF (reference sequence). The CDR3 sequence is 13 residues long.

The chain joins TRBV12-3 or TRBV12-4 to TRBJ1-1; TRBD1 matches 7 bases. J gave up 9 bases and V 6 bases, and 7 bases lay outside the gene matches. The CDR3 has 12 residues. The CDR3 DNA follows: TGTGCCAGCAGCTTGGACAGGTATCAAGCTTTCTTT. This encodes CASSLDRYQAFF.

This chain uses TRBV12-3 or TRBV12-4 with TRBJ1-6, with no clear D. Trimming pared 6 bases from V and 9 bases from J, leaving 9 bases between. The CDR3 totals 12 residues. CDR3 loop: CASSLEASPLHF. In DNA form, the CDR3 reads TGTGCCAGCAGCCTCGAGGCTTCACCCCTCCACTTT.